This T cell receptor (beta chain) was identified in a study of blood T cell repertoires in COVID-19. Looking at the study overall: PBMCs, B-cell-depleted T cells, or T cells were the source of the cDNA or gDNA that made up the material.

Profiled with immunoSEQ multiplex PCR; TCRdb holds only in-frame clones, not every one. Of about 50,000 clones listed, over 75% are singletons. V trimming: 4 bases; J trimming: 11 bases; junction bases outside the gene matches: 17. This CDR3 spans 16 amino acids. Per germline, CDR1 MDHEN and CDR2 SYDVKM. Enrolment of Seattle patients took place during active infection, and they were followed longitudinally. This clonotype was obtained from a woman aged 80 or older with COVID-19, enrolled during active disease. The gene calls are TRBV28 and TRBJ1-1; 9 bases map to TRBD1. Material for sequencing was peripheral blood. CDR3 amino acids: CASSSAGTGRISMAFF. As DNA, the CDR3 is TGTGCCAGCAGTTCAGCCGGGACAGGGAGGATTTCTATGGCTTTCTTT.